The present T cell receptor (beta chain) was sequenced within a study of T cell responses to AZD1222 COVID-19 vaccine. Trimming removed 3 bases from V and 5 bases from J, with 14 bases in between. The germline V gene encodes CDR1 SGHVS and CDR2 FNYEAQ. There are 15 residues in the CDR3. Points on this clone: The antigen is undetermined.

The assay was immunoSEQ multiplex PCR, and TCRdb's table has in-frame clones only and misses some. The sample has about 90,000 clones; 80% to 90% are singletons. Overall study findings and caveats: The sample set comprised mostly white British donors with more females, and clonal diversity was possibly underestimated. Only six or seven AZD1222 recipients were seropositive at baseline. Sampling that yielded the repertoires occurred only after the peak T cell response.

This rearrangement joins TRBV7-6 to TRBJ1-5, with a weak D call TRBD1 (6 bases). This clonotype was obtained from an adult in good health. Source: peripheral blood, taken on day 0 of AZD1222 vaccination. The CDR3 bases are TGTGCCAGCAGCTTGAGCAGGGGATCGGATCAGCCCCAGCATTTT. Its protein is CASSLSRGSDQPQHF.